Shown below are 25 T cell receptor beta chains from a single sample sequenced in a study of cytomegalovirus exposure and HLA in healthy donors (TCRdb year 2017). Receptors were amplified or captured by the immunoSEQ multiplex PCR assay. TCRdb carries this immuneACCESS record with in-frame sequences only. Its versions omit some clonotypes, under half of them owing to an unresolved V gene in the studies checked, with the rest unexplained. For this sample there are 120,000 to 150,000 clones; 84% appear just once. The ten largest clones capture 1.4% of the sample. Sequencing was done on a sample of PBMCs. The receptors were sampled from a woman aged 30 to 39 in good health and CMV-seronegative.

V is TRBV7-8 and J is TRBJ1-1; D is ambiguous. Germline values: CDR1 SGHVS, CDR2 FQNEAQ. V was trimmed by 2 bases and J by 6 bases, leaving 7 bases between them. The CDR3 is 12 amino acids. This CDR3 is CASSLYSSEAFF. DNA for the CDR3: TGTGCCAGCAGCTTATATAGTTCTGAAGCTTTCTTT.

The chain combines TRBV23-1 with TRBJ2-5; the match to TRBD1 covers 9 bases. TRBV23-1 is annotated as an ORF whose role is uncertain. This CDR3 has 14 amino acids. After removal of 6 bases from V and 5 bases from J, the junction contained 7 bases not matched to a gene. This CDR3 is CASSPTGGVETQYF. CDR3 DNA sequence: TGCGCCAGCAGCCCAACAGGGGGCGTGGAGACCCAGTACTTC.

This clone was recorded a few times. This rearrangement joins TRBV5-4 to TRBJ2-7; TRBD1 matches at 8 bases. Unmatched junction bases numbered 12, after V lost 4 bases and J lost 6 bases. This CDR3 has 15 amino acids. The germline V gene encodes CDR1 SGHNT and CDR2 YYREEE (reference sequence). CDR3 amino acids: CASSPDRGQGREQYF. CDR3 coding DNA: TGTGCCAGCAGCCCGGATAGAGGACAGGGTCGCGAGCAGTACTTC.

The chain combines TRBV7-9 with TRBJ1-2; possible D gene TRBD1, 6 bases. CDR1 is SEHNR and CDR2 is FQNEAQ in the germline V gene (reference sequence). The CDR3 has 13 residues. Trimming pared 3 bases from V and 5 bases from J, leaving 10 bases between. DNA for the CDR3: TGTGCCAGCAGCTTGGACAGTAGTTATGGCTACACCTTC. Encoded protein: CASSLDSSYGYTF.

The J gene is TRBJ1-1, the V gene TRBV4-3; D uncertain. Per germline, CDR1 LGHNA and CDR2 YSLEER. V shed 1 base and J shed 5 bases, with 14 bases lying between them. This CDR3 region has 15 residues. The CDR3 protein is CASSQVYGGRTEAFF. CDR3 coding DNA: TGCGCCAGCAGCCAAGTTTACGGAGGGCGGACTGAAGCTTTCTTT.

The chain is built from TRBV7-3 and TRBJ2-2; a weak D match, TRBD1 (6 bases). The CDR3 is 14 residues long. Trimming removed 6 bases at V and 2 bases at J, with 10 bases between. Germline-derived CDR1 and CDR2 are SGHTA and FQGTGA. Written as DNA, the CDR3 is TGTGCCAGCAGATCGGACAGTAACACCGGGGAGCTGTTTTTT. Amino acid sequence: CASRSDSNTGELFF.

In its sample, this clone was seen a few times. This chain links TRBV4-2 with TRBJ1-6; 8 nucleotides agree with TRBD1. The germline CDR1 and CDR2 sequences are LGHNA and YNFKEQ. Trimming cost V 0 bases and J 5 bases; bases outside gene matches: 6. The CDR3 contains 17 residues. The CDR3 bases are TGTGCCAGCAGCCAAGATATCTGGACAGGGAATAATTCACCCCTCCACTTT. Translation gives CASSQDIWTGNNSPLHF.

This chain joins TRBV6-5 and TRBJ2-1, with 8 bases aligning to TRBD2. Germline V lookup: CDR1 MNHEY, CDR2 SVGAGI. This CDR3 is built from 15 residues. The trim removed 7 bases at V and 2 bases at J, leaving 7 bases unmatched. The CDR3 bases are TGTGCCAGCAAACTAAGCGGGGGAACCTACAATGAGCAGTTCTTC. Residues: CASKLSGGTYNEQFF.

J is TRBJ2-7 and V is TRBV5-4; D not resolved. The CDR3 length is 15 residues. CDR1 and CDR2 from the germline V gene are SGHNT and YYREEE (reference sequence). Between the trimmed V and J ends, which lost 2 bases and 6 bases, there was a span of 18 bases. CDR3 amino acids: CASSFQARVSSEQYF. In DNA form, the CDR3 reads TGTGCCAGCAGCTTTCAAGCCCGGGTGAGTTCCGAGCAGTACTTC. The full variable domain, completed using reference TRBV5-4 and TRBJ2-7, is ETGVTQSPTHLIKTRGQQVTLRCSSQSGHNTVSWYQQALGQGPQFIFQYYREEENGRGNFPPRFSGLQFPNYSSELNVNALELDDSALYLCASSFQARVSSEQYFGPGTRLTVT.

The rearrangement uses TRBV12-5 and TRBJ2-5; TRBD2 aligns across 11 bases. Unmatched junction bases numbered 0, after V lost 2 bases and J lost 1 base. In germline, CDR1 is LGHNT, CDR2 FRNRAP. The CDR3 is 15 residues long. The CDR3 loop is CASGLTSGGQETQYF. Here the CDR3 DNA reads TGTGCTAGTGGTTTGACTAGCGGGGGCCAAGAGACCCAGTACTTC.

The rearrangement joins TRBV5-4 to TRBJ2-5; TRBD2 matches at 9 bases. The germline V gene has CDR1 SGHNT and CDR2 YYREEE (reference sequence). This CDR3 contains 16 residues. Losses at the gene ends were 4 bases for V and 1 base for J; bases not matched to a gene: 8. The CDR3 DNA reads TGTGCCAGCAGCCCCATAGCGGGGGCCATCCAAGAGACCCAGTACTTC. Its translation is CASSPIAGAIQETQYF.

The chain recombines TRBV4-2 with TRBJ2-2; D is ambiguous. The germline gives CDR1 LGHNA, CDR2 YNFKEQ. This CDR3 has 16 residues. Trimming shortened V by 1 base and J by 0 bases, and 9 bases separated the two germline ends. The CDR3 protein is CASSQVFITNTGELFF. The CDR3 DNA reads TGTGCCAGCAGCCAAGTTTTTATAACGAACACCGGGGAGCTGTTTTTT.

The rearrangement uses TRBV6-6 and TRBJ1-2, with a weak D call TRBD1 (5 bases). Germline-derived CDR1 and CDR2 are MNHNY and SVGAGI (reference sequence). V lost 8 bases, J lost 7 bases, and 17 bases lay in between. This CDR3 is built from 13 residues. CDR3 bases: TGTGCCAGCGCTTGGGGTCAGGGCCGTGGCTACACCTTC. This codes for CASAWGQGRGYTF.

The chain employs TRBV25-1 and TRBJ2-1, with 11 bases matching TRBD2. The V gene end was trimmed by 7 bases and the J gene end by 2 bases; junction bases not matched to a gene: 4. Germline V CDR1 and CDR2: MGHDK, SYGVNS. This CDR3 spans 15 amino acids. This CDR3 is CASKLAGGPYNEQFF. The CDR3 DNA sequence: TGTGCCAGCAAGCTAGCGGGGGGCCCCTACAATGAGCAGTTCTTC.

CDR3 in DNA: TGTGCCAGCAGCTTTTCTGACAGAATCTCCTACGAGCAGTACTTC. Protein sequence: CASSFSDRISYEQYF. The gene calls are TRBV5-6 and TRBJ2-7; D is perhaps TRBD1 (5 bases). Between the trimmed V and J ends, which lost 2 bases and 0 bases, there was a span of 12 bases. CDR3 length: 15 amino acids. CDR1 SGHDT and CDR2 YYEEEE come from the germline V gene.

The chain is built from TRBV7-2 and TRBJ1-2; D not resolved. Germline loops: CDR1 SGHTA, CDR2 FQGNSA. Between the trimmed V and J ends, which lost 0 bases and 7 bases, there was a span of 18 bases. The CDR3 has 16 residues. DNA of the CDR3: TGTGCCAGCAGCTTAGCCACCCCGGGGTCCCGGGGTGGCTACACCTTC. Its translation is CASSLATPGSRGGYTF.

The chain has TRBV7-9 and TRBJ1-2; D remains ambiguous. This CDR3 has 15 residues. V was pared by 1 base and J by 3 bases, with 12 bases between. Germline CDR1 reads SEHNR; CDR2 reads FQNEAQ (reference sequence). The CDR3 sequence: CASSLEPSEHYGYTF. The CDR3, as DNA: TGTGCCAGCAGCTTAGAGCCGTCGGAGCACTATGGCTACACCTTC.

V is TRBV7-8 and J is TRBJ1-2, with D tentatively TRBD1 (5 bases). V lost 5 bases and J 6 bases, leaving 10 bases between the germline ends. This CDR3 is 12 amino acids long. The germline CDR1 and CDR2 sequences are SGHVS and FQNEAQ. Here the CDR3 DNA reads TGTGCCAGCAGCCCCGGGGGGGATGGCTACACCTTC. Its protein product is CASSPGGDGYTF.

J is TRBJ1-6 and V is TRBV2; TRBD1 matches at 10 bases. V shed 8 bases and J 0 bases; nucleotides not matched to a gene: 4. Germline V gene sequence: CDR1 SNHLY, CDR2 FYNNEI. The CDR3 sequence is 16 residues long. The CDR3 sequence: CASGGQGSSYNSPLHF. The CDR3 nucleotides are TGTGCCAGCGGGGGACAGGGGAGCTCCTATAATTCACCCCTCCACTTT.

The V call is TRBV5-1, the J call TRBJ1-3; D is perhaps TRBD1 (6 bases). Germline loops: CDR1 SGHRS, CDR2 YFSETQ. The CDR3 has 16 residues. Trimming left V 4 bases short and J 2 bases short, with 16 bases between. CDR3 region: CASSVDRLNTGNTIYF. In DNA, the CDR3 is TGCGCCAGCAGCGTTGACAGGCTCAACACTGGAAACACCATATATTTT.

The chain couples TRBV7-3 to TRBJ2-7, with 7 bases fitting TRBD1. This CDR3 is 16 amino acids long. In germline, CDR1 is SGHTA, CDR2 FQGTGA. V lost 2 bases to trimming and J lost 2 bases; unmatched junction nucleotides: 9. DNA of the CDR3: TGTGCCAGCAGCTTAGTAGGGGGCAGGACGCCCTACGAGCAGTACTTC. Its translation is CASSLVGGRTPYEQYF.

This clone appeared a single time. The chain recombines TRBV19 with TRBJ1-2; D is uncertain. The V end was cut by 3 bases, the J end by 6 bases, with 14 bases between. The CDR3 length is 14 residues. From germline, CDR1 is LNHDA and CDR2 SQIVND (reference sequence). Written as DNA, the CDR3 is TGTGCCAGTAGTATTATCGGGGTTCCTCATGGCTACACCTTC. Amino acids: CASSIIGVPHGYTF.

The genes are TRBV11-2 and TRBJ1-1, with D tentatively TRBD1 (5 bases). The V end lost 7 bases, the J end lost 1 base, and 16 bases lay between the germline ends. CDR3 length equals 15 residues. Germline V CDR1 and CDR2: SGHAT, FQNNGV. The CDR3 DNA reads TGTGCCAGCACCTTTACGGGGGGGAAGAACACTGAAGCTTTCTTT. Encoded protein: CASTFTGGKNTEAFF.

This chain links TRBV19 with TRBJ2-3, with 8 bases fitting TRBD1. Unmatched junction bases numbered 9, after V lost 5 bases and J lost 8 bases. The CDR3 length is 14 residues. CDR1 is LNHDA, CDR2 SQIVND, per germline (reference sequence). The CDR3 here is CASSPGQGTRTQYF. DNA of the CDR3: TGTGCCAGTAGTCCCGGACAGGGTACACGTACGCAGTATTTT.

The CDR3 region has the DNA TGTGCCAGCAGTGAAGAAGGACTAGCGTATTGGGGCACAGATACGCAGTATTTT. Translating it yields CASSEEGLAYWGTDTQYF. The chain carries TRBV6-1 and TRBJ2-3; TRBD2 matches 9 bases. J lost 1 base, V lost 1 base, and 9 bases had no gene match. Germline V gene lookup returns CDR1 MNHNS and CDR2 SASEGT. This CDR3 has 18 residues.